The 12 T cell receptor beta chains below come from one sample, sequenced in a study of T-cell memory formation after mild COVID-19. TCRdb re-analysed the 5' RACE reads in MiXCR, keeping a single row per CDR3 protein. The sample yields approximately 500,000 distinct CDR3 sequences, around 25% seen once. What was sequenced was PBMCs or a T cell subset sorted from them (not recorded which). The source is an adult woman who had mild COVID-19 (a few samples of this study predate the infection). Cell type and time point are not known.

This clonotype was observed many times. The V gene is TRBV12-3 or TRBV12-4, the J gene TRBJ2-3, with D uncertain. V lost 3 bases and J 6 bases, leaving 4 bases between the germline ends. The CDR3 is 11 residues long. This chain's CDR3 is CASSFLDTQYF. Here the CDR3 DNA reads TGTGCCAGCAGTTTCTTGGATACGCAGTATTTT.

As for this clonotype: A junction boundary mismatches the germline segment, possibly from a read error. The chain combines TRBV11-2 with TRBJ1-1; 7 bases are shared with TRBD1. This CDR3 has 15 amino acids. Looked up from germline, CDR1 is SGHAT and CDR2 is FQNNGV. DNA for the CDR3: TGTGCCAGCAGCTCTCCGACAGGGTTGAAGACTGAAGCTTTCTTT. Protein sequence: CASSSPTGLKTEAFF.

In this sample, this clonotype turned up a few times. CDR3 in amino acids: CASSPSQGTYNEQFF. CDR3 DNA sequence: TGTGCCAGCTCACCGAGCCAGGGGACCTACAATGAGCAGTTCTTC. V and J are TRBV18 and TRBJ2-1, with D possibly being TRBD1 (6 bases). Germline-derived CDR1 and CDR2 are KGHSH and LQKENI. V was trimmed by 3 bases and J by 2 bases, leaving 11 bases between them. The CDR3 totals 15 residues.

This clonotype was found a few times. Written as DNA, the CDR3 is TGTGCCAGCAGCCCAGGGGGCTGGGACCAAGAGACCCAGTACTTC. Translation: CASSPGGWDQETQYF. The chain has TRBV7-3 and TRBJ2-5; 8 bases map to TRBD1. V was clipped by 5 bases and J by 0 bases; unmatched bases: 5. This CDR3 is built from 15 residues. From germline, CDR1 is SGHTA and CDR2 FQGTGA.

V and J are TRBV5-5 and TRBJ2-5; D is uncertain. Germline V CDR1 and CDR2: SGHKS, YYEKEE (reference sequence). Trimming took 4 bases from V and 5 from J, leaving 6 bases between them. This CDR3 region has 11 residues. For the CDR3, the DNA is TGTGCCAGCAGCGGCATGGAGACCCAGTACTTC. Its translation: CASSGMETQYF. The whole variable domain, remainder taken from reference TRBV5-5 and TRBJ2-5, is DAGVTQSPTHLIKTRGQQVTLRCSPISGHKSVSWYQQVLGQGPQFIFQYYEKEERGRGNFPDRFSARQFPNYSSELNVNALLLGDSALYLCASSGMETQYFGPGTRLLVL.

The CDR3 sequence is CASSLASRLYEQYF. CDR3 bases: TGTGCCAGCAGTTTAGCGTCTCGCCTCTACGAGCAGTACTTC. The chain uses TRBV27 and TRBJ2-7; D remains ambiguous. CDR1 is MNHEY and CDR2 is SMNVEV in the germline V gene (reference sequence). With 2 bases removed from V and 3 bases from J, the gap between germline ends came to 11 bases. The CDR3 consists of 14 residues.

The CDR3 reads CASSTPTGTAPPNYGYTF. The CDR3 DNA is TGTGCCAGCAGCACACCTACCGGGACAGCCCCTCCTAACTATGGCTACACCTTC. This rearrangement joins TRBV9 to TRBJ1-2; 7 bases match TRBD1. The CDR3 sequence is 18 residues long. The germline gives CDR1 SGDLS, CDR2 YYNGEE. With V trimmed by 4 bases and J by 0 bases, 15 bases remained unmatched.

This chain connects TRBV6-5 to TRBJ1-1; 9 bases agree with TRBD1. Trimming at V came to 4 bases and at J to 7 bases, leaving 13 bases not matched to a gene. Germline CDR1 is MNHEY and CDR2 is SVGAGI. This CDR3 contains 16 residues. The CDR3 bases are TGTGCCAGCAGTTCTCCTATTCTTACAGGGGGCGTTGAAGCTTTCTTT. Its translation is CASSSPILTGGVEAFF.

This clonotype has just a few counts. V is TRBV25-1 and J is TRBJ2-3; possibly TRBD1 or TRBD2 for D (5 bases each). The CDR3 loop spans 15 amino acids. Trimming removed 3 bases from V and 6 bases from J, with 16 bases in between. Per germline, CDR1 MGHDK and CDR2 SYGVNS. The CDR3 reads CASSEPLAEGDTQYF. As DNA, the CDR3 is TGTGCCAGCAGTGAGCCCCTAGCAGAGGGGGATACGCAGTATTTT.

This clonotype turned up a few times. The chain combines TRBV6-5 with TRBJ1-2; D may be TRBD1 (5 bases). The CDR3 spans 14 residues. From germline, CDR1 is MNHEY and CDR2 SVGAGI. V was pared by 0 bases and J by 8 bases, with 13 bases between. Here the CDR3 reads CASSYSEGLGGYTF. Here the CDR3 DNA reads TGTGCCAGCAGTTACTCGGAGGGGCTCGGCGGCTACACCTTC.

There are a few counts of this clonotype. The chain is built from TRBV2 and TRBJ2-5; D is perhaps TRBD1 (5 bases). Trimming stripped 3 bases from V and 13 bases from J, with 15 bases between. Per the germline V gene, CDR1 is SNHLY and CDR2 is FYNNEI. The CDR3 is made up of 12 amino acids. The CDR3 sequence is CASSEGQGGSYF. The DNA of the CDR3 is TGTGCCAGCAGTGAGGGCCAGGGCGGTTCGTACTTC.

This clonotype was detected only a few times. The chain has TRBV20-1 and TRBJ2-1; 12 positions agree with TRBD2. Per germline, CDR1 DFQATT and CDR2 SNEGSKA (reference sequence). V was clipped by 6 bases and J by 0 bases; unmatched bases: 15. This CDR3 spans 19 amino acids. In DNA form, the CDR3 reads TGCAGTGCCTGGCCCGTGGGGCTAGCGGGAGGGGGCTCCTACAATGAGCAGTTCTTC. It yields the protein CSAWPVGLAGGGSYNEQFF.